Below are 14 T cell receptor beta chains sequenced from a single sample in a study of PD-1 blockade in mismatch repair-deficient tumors. Using immunoSEQ multiplex PCR, the repertoire was profiled, and TCRdb retains in-frame clones only, with some absent. The sample contains some 100,000 clones, 82% of which appear only once. The sample here was peripheral blood, taken approximately 35 weeks after starting pembrolizumab. Receptors were obtained from an adult with mismatch repair-deficient cancer.

V and J are TRBV4-1 and TRBJ2-7, with 9 positions matching TRBD2. The CDR3 has 14 residues. The germline V gene has CDR1 MGHRA and CDR2 YSYEKL. The junction had 2 bases not matched to a gene; V was cut back by 1 base and J by 4 bases. The CDR3 here is CASSQGTSEYEQYF. The CDR3 DNA is TGCGCCAGCAGCCAAGGGACTAGCGAGTACGAGCAGTACTTC.

This chain uses TRBV29-1 with TRBJ2-5, with a possible D match to TRBD2 (5 bases). V was pared by 1 base and J by 2 bases, with 17 bases between. The CDR3 covers 16 residues. The germline V gene has CDR1 SQVTM and CDR2 ANQGSEA. The CDR3 DNA sequence: TGCAGCGTTGAAGGGTCGGGGTTGGGGAGACAAGAGACCCAGTACTTC. Translation gives CSVEGSGLGRQETQYF. Full variable domain (outside the CDR3, taken from reference TRBV29-1 and TRBJ2-5): SAVISQKPSRDICQRGTSLTIQCQVDSQVTMMFWYRQQPGQSLTLIATANQGSEATYESGFVIDKFPISRPNLTFSTLTVSNMSPEDSSIYLCSVEGSGLGRQETQYFGPGTRLLVL.

This clone was counted once. The chain joins TRBV5-6 to TRBJ1-1; D not resolved. From germline, CDR1 is SGHDT and CDR2 YYEEEE. The CDR3 has 14 residues. Trimming stripped 2 bases from V and 1 base from J, with 9 bases between. This CDR3 reads CASSLILPNTEAFF. CDR3 in DNA: TGTGCCAGCAGCTTAATACTACCGAACACTGAAGCTTTCTTT.

This rearrangement joins TRBV14 to TRBJ1-2; tentatively, D is TRBD1 (6 bases). Germline CDR1 SGHDN, CDR2 FVKESK. Trimming stripped 0 bases from V and 5 bases from J, with 10 bases between. The CDR3 length is 14 residues. CDR3 in amino acids: CASSQDRTVYGYTF. In DNA, the CDR3 is TGTGCCAGCAGCCAAGATAGGACAGTATATGGCTACACCTTC.

Only a few counts were recorded for this clone. This chain uses TRBV5-1 with TRBJ2-1, with 11 bases identical to TRBD2. Per germline, CDR1 SGHRS and CDR2 YFSETQ. This CDR3 spans 18 amino acids. With V trimmed by 0 bases and J by 0 bases, 5 bases remained unmatched. CDR3 sequence reads: CASSLEGLAESSYNEQFF. The CDR3 DNA is TGCGCCAGCAGCTTGGAGGGACTAGCGGAGAGCTCCTACAATGAGCAGTTCTTC.

This chain joins TRBV6-5 and TRBJ1-2, with 7 bases that match TRBD1. V trimming: 6 bases; J trimming: 6 bases; junction bases outside the gene matches: 7. The germline V gene has CDR1 MNHEY and CDR2 SVGAGI. CDR3 size: 13 residues. The CDR3 reads CASSPDRDDGYTF. The CDR3 DNA is TGTGCCAGCAGCCCTGACAGGGACGATGGCTACACCTTC.

The chain recombines TRBV30 with TRBJ2-5; 12 nucleotides line up with TRBD2. Losses at the gene ends were 2 bases for V and 6 bases for J; bases not matched to a gene: 4. Per germline, CDR1 GTSNPN and CDR2 SVGIG (reference sequence). This CDR3 has 14 residues. The CDR3 sequence: CAWSPGLAGQTQYF. CDR3 nucleotides: TGTGCCTGGAGTCCCGGACTAGCGGGGCAGACCCAGTACTTC.

The gene calls are TRBV19 and TRBJ2-7, with a possible D match to TRBD1 (5 bases). Germline CDR1 LNHDA, CDR2 SQIVND (reference sequence). V shed 3 bases and J shed 0 bases, with 9 bases lying between them. This CDR3 is built from 14 residues. CDR3 in amino acids: CASSMRTSSYEQYF. CDR3 nucleotide sequence: TGTGCCAGTAGTATGAGGACATCCTCCTACGAGCAGTACTTC. Variable domain in full (rest from reference TRBV19 and TRBJ2-7): DGGITQSPKYLFRKEGQNVTLSCEQNLNHDAMYWYRQDPGQGLRLIYYSQIVNDFQKGDIAEGYSVSREKKESFPLTVTSAQKNPTAFYLCASSMRTSSYEQYFGPGTRLTVT.

This chain uses TRBV5-8 with TRBJ1-4; 10 bases are a match to TRBD1. In germline, CDR1 is SGHTS, CDR2 YDEGEE. The CDR3 spans 15 residues. The trim removed 2 bases at V and 7 bases at J, leaving 5 bases unmatched. The chain's CDR3 is CASSFRGQGFEKLFF. The DNA of the CDR3 is TGTGCCAGCAGCTTCCGGGGACAGGGGTTTGAAAAACTGTTTTTT.

The rearrangement uses TRBV6-6 and TRBJ2-7; tentative D call: TRBD2 (5 bases). This CDR3 region has 11 residues. V lost 6 bases to trimming and J lost 8 bases, with 11 bases between them. Germline CDR1 is MNHNY and CDR2 is SVGAGI (reference sequence). In DNA, the CDR3 is TGTGCCAGCAGCCAGAGGGAGAAGCAGTACTTC. As protein: CASSQREKQYF.

J is TRBJ2-6 and V is TRBV6-4; D assignment may be TRBD1 or TRBD2 (7 bases each). V lost 5 bases to trimming and J lost 1 base, with 21 bases between them. This CDR3 is built from 19 residues. Germline CDR1 MRHNA, CDR2 SNTAGT. The CDR3 reads CASSQTGTTWGSGANVLTF. The CDR3, as DNA: TGTGCCAGCAGTCAGACAGGGACTACCTGGGGTTCTGGGGCCAACGTCCTGACTTTC.

The V call is TRBV29-1, the J call TRBJ1-2; maybe TRBD1 (6 bases). V lost 7 bases to trimming and J lost 4 bases, with 16 bases between them. Germline V gene sequence: CDR1 SQVTM, CDR2 ANQGSEA. The CDR3 length is 13 residues. The CDR3 spells CSAMRGGGYGYTF. The CDR3, as DNA: TGCAGCGCCATGCGAGGGGGGGGCTATGGCTACACCTTC.

The CDR3 sequence is CASSPGTGTGLSNQPQHF. Here the CDR3 DNA reads TGTGCCAGCTCACCAGGGACGGGCACCGGCCTCAGCAATCAGCCCCAGCATTTT. J is TRBJ1-5 and V is TRBV18, with D perhaps TRBD1 (5 bases). In germline, CDR1 is KGHSH, CDR2 LQKENI. This CDR3 contains 18 residues. V was trimmed by 2 bases and J by 1 base, leaving 18 bases between them.

J is TRBJ2-2 and V is TRBV30, with D possibly matching TRBD1 (6 bases). Germline V gene lookup returns CDR1 GTSNPN and CDR2 SVGIG (reference sequence). The CDR3 contains 14 residues. V was cut by 5 bases and J by 3 bases, with 13 bases left in between. The CDR3 DNA reads as TGTGCCTGGGGGACACGTGAACACACCGGGGAGCTGTTTTTT. The encoded protein is CAWGTREHTGELFF.